This T cell receptor beta chain was profiled in a study of OX40 agonist ivuxolimab in advanced cancers. Study at large: Patients receiving dose escalation had hepatocellular carcinoma, melanoma, renal cell or head and neck cancer.

The V gene's germline CDR1 is MDHEN and CDR2 SYDVKM. The germline V and J ends were trimmed by 4 bases and 8 bases, with 10 bases remaining between them. This CDR3 has 12 residues. Data came from immunoSEQ multiplex PCR; TCRdb stores just in-frame clones and leaves some out. The profile shows over 70,000 clones, approximately 90% of them singletons. Source: CD4+ or CD8+ T cells sorted from blood, taken in a trial of the OX40 agonist ivuxolimab. The V gene is TRBV28, the J gene TRBJ2-3; tentative D call: TRBD1 (7 bases). The sequence came from an adult with an advanced solid tumor such as melanoma, head and neck, liver or kidney cancer. Written as DNA, the CDR3 is TGTGCCAGCAGTTCCCAGGGGGGTACGCAGTATTTT. Encoded protein: CASSSQGGTQYF.